The source of this T cell receptor beta chain is a study of cytomegalovirus exposure and HLA in healthy donors. Study-level information: Within the Caucasian-associated ancestry cluster were around 81% of the roughly 400 genotyped donors. Points from the study as a whole: Data from an earlier analysis indicated that most TCR beta V segments were productive either about 90% or about 30% of the time.

Germline V gene sequence: CDR1 SGDLS, CDR2 YYNGEE. V was pared by 4 bases and J by 5 bases, with 9 bases of the junction left unmatched. The CDR3 covers 15 residues. This clone was seen a few times. Its antigen is still unknown. Primers included in the PCR were 60 Vbeta and 13 Jbeta primers. Using immunoSEQ multiplex PCR, the repertoire was profiled, and TCRdb retains in-frame clones only, with some absent. Counted here are approximately 120,000 clones, around 70% occurring once; the ten biggest clones make up roughly 3%. Sequencing was done on a sample of PBMCs. The TCR sequence derives from a man aged 30 to 45 in good health and CMV-seronegative. The V gene is TRBV9, the J gene TRBJ2-7; 10 nucleotides line up with TRBD1. The CDR3 spells CASSPRGQGQHEQYF. DNA of the CDR3: TGTGCCAGCAGCCCAAGGGGACAGGGGCAACACGAGCAGTACTTC. The whole variable domain, filled in from reference TRBV9 and TRBJ2-7, reads DSGVTQTPKHLITATGQRVTLRCSPRSGDLSVYWYQQSLDQGLQFLIQYYNGEERAKGNILERFSAQQFPDLHSELNLSSLELGDSALYFCASSPRGQGQHEQYFGPGTRLTVT.